Presented here are 21 T cell receptor beta chains from one specimen sequenced in a study of cytomegalovirus exposure and HLA in healthy donors. The PCR ran on 60 Vbeta and 13 Jbeta primers. Sequenced by immunoSEQ multiplex PCR; TCRdb stores in-frame clones only, minus some. This table has roughly 140,000 clones, approximately 73% appearing once. Sequencing was done on a sample of PBMCs. These receptor sequences come from a human donor in good health.

This clone has only one observation. The V and J genes are TRBV6-6 and TRBJ2-3; 15 nucleotides match TRBD2. CDR3 size: 16 residues. V lost 4 bases, J lost 4 bases, and 3 bases stayed unmatched. The germline V gene has CDR1 MNHNY and CDR2 SVGAGI (reference sequence). The CDR3 sequence: CASSSGLAGGPDTQYF. CDR3 sequence (DNA): TGTGCCAGCAGTTCGGGACTAGCGGGGGGCCCAGATACGCAGTATTTT.

The V call is TRBV5-1, the J call TRBJ2-7, with D unresolved. Germline CDR1 reads SGHRS; CDR2 reads YFSETQ. V was pared by 0 bases and J by 4 bases, with 14 bases between. This CDR3 spans 15 amino acids. The CDR3 region is CASSLGSNSGYEQYF. CDR3 in DNA: TGCGCCAGCAGCTTGGGGTCAAACAGTGGGTACGAGCAGTACTTC.

This clone was observed a single time. The J gene is TRBJ2-5, the V gene TRBV15, with 9 nucleotides matching TRBD1. The trim removed 4 bases at V and 2 bases at J, leaving 11 bases unmatched. The CDR3 has 17 amino acids. Germline V lookup: CDR1 LNHNV, CDR2 YYDKDF (reference sequence). This CDR3 is CATSTRRTGGKQETQYF. The CDR3 region has the DNA TGTGCCACCAGCACCCGCAGAACAGGGGGCAAACAAGAGACCCAGTACTTC.

The sample holds a few counts of this clone. The J gene is TRBJ2-2, the V gene TRBV15; D is undetermined. Between the trimmed V and J ends, which lost 3 bases and 6 bases, there was a span of 5 bases. The germline V gene has CDR1 LNHNV and CDR2 YYDKDF (reference sequence). This CDR3 has 12 amino acids. Here the CDR3 reads CATSSRSGELFF. The CDR3 region has the DNA TGTGCCACCAGCAGCCGGTCCGGGGAGCTGTTTTTT.

V is TRBV19 and J is TRBJ2-1; D is unclear. Trimming removed 1 base from V and 0 bases from J, with 7 bases in between. Germline-derived CDR1 and CDR2 are LNHDA and SQIVND (reference sequence). The CDR3 spans 15 residues. CDR3 sequence (DNA): TGTGCCAGTAGTATAGGTAGTGGCTCCTACAATGAGCAGTTCTTC. As protein: CASSIGSGSYNEQFF.

This chain joins TRBV5-6 and TRBJ2-7; weak D call: TRBD1 (6 bases). Germline CDR1 is SGHDT and CDR2 is YYEEEE. The CDR3 loop spans 15 amino acids. V gave up 4 bases and J gave up 0 bases, with 14 bases separating them. This chain's CDR3 is CASSTLTGDSYEQYF. In nucleotides, the CDR3 is TGTGCCAGCAGCACCCTGACAGGCGACTCCTACGAGCAGTACTTC.

The rearrangement joins TRBV5-4 to TRBJ2-5; maybe TRBD1 (6 bases). Germline CDR1 SGHNT, CDR2 YYREEE (reference sequence). Trimming stripped 5 bases from V and 3 bases from J, with 14 bases between. This CDR3 region has 14 residues. The CDR3 coding sequence is TGTGCCAGCAGACCTAAACAGGGTAAAGAGACCCAGTACTTC. Translating it yields CASRPKQGKETQYF.

V and J are TRBV11-2 and TRBJ1-1, with no clear D. CDR1 SGHAT and CDR2 FQNNGV come from the germline V gene. The ends were cut back, 1 base at V and 6 bases at J, with 9 bases in the middle. The length of the CDR3 is 13 residues. CDR3 coding DNA: TGTGCCAGCAGCTTAGTCCCCCTATCTGAAGCTTTCTTT. Translation gives CASSLVPLSEAFF.

This clone occurred a few times. The chain carries TRBV15 and TRBJ2-1; TRBD2 is a possible D gene (6 bases). The V end was cut by 2 bases, the J end by 8 bases, with 16 bases between. CDR3 length equals 15 residues. CDR1 and CDR2 from the germline V gene are LNHNV and YYDKDF (reference sequence). CDR3 loop: CATSRMGGRNDEQFF. DNA of the CDR3: TGTGCCACCAGCAGAATGGGGGGACGCAATGATGAGCAGTTCTTC.

The rearrangement links TRBV5-1 to TRBJ2-6; perhaps TRBD2 as D (6 bases). CDR3 length: 16 residues. Trimming cost V 4 bases and J 2 bases, with 13 bases left between them. CDR1 is SGHRS and CDR2 is YFSETQ in the germline V gene. In DNA form, the CDR3 reads TGCGCCAGCAGCCGGGTGTTAGCGGCTGGGGCCAACGTCCTGACTTTC. Its translation: CASSRVLAAGANVLTF.

This clone was seen a handful of times. The chain couples TRBV5-1 to TRBJ2-7, with 12 bases lining up with TRBD2. Unmatched junction bases numbered 4, after V lost 2 bases and J lost 7 bases. CDR1 and CDR2 from the germline V gene are SGHRS and YFSETQ. This CDR3 contains 14 residues. CDR3 bases: TGCGCCAGCAGCTTAACTAGCGGGGGGCGGGAGCAGTACTTC. This gives the protein CASSLTSGGREQYF.

The V and J genes are TRBV11-3 and TRBJ2-7; 12 bases match TRBD1. Trimming cost V 5 bases and J 4 bases; bases outside gene matches: 3. The CDR3 runs 14 residues. CDR1 and CDR2 from the germline V gene are SGHNT and YENEEA. The DNA of the CDR3 is TGTGCCAGCAGCACGGGACAGGGGGCGTACGAGCAGTACTTC. Amino acid sequence: CASSTGQGAYEQYF.

The rearrangement joins TRBV6-1 to TRBJ2-7; 9 nucleotides match TRBD1. Per the germline V gene, CDR1 is MNHNS and CDR2 is SASEGT. The CDR3 has 14 residues. The V segment lost 5 bases and the J segment 3 bases; nucleotides outside the gene matches: 5. The CDR3 DNA sequence: TGTGCCAGCAGTACGGGACAGGGCCACTACGAGCAGTACTTC. Protein product: CASSTGQGHYEQYF.

The chain couples TRBV5-4 to TRBJ2-1; TRBD2 agrees at 8 bases. CDR1 SGHNT and CDR2 YYREEE come from the germline V gene (reference sequence). J lost 7 bases, V lost 4 bases, and 13 bases had no gene match. The CDR3 sequence is 16 residues long. The CDR3 nucleotides are TGTGCCAGCAGCACCAACTCGGGGGGGGGCGGGAATGAGCAGTTCTTC. This gives the protein CASSTNSGGGGNEQFF. Together with reference TRBV5-4 and TRBJ2-1, the CDR3 gives the full variable domain: ETGVTQSPTHLIKTRGQQVTLRCSSQSGHNTVSWYQQALGQGPQFIFQYYREEENGRGNFPPRFSGLQFPNYSSELNVNALELDDSALYLCASSTNSGGGGNEQFFGPGTRLTVL.

This clone was observed once. V usage is TRBV6-6 and J usage is TRBJ1-5; no clear D. V shed 2 bases and J shed 4 bases, with 6 bases lying between them. Germline V gene lookup returns CDR1 MNHNY and CDR2 SVGAGI (reference sequence). The CDR3 sequence is 13 residues long. In DNA form, the CDR3 reads TGTGCCAGCAGTTACGGGGAGAATCAGCCCCAGCATTTT. Translation: CASSYGENQPQHF.

This sequence joins TRBV28 and TRBJ1-5; D gene ambiguous. This CDR3 has 14 residues. Per germline, CDR1 MDHEN and CDR2 SYDVKM. The V end was cut by 5 bases, the J end by 0 bases, with 8 bases between. The CDR3 sequence is CASSPVFSNQPQHF. CDR3 sequence (DNA): TGTGCCAGCAGTCCGGTCTTTAGCAATCAGCCCCAGCATTTT.

This sequence joins TRBV10-3 and TRBJ2-7; 10 bases match TRBD2. The CDR3 is 16 amino acids. In germline, CDR1 is ENHRY, CDR2 SYGVKD. Losses at the gene ends were 0 bases for V and 4 bases for J; bases not matched to a gene: 6. Written as DNA, the CDR3 is TGTGCCATCAGTGAGTCGAGCGGACTAGCGGATTACGAGCAGTACTTC. The encoded protein is CAISESSGLADYEQYF.

This chain uses TRBV19 with TRBJ1-2, with D unresolved. This CDR3 has 12 amino acids. Trimming left V 3 bases short and J 9 bases short, with 11 bases between. Germline V lookup: CDR1 LNHDA, CDR2 SQIVND (reference sequence). Here the CDR3 DNA reads TGTGCCAGTAGTATTGGCTTCTTGAGCTACACCTTC. Encoded protein: CASSIGFLSYTF.

This chain joins TRBV15 and TRBJ2-3; 10 positions match TRBD1. The CDR3 has 16 residues. Germline lookup yields CDR1 LNHNV and CDR2 YYDKDF (reference sequence). The trim removed 0 bases at V and 4 bases at J, leaving 4 bases unmatched. The CDR3 sequence is CATSREGDRGPDTQYF. The CDR3 DNA reads as TGTGCCACCAGCAGAGAAGGGGACAGGGGCCCAGATACGCAGTATTTT.

This clone was found a few times. This chain joins TRBV6-1 and TRBJ2-3; TRBD1 agrees at 8 bases. Losses at the gene ends were 6 bases for V and 3 bases for J; bases not matched to a gene: 2. This CDR3 contains 13 residues. Germline CDR1 is MNHNS and CDR2 is SASEGT. As DNA, the CDR3 is TGTGCCAGCAGGAGGGACAGGACAGATACGCAGTATTTT. Its protein product is CASRRDRTDTQYF.

The chain has TRBV9 and TRBJ2-3; the D is unclear. The CDR3 loop spans 16 amino acids. Germline V gene sequence: CDR1 SGDLS, CDR2 YYNGEE. Trimming cost V 0 bases and J 2 bases, with 13 bases left between them. In DNA, the CDR3 is TGTGCCAGCAGCGTAGCCCCCGGGTCCTTCACAGATACGCAGTATTTT. It is translated as CASSVAPGSFTDTQYF.